This T cell receptor beta chain was recorded in a study of T cells after posttransplantation cyclophosphamide. Study-level points and caveats: TRB clonality was highly associated with recipient CMV seropositivity and reactivation.

This clone has more than one count but fewer than ten. What it binds is not known. Using immunoSEQ multiplex PCR, the repertoire was profiled, and TCRdb retains in-frame clones only, with some absent. The specimen has about 7,500 clones, none found just once. Germline V lookup: CDR1 SGHNT, CDR2 YYREEE (reference sequence). CDR3 size: 15 residues. After removal of 4 bases from V and 0 bases from J, the junction contained 0 bases not matched to a gene. Treatment was busulfan-fludarabine conditioning, a marrow graft, and cyclophosphamide on days +3 and +4. The sample in question was PBMCs, obtained after allogeneic stem cell transplant with posttransplant cyclophosphamide. The chain recombines TRBV5-4 with TRBJ2-6, with 8 bases aligning to TRBD2. This receptor was identified in a male patient younger than 35 who received an allogeneic stem cell transplant from an unrelated donor, was CMV-positive, and had acute and chronic GVHD. Some T cells may be transferred from the graft donor. The CDR3 is CASSAGGSGANVLTF. CDR3 sequence (DNA): TGTGCCAGCAGCGCGGGGGGCTCTGGGGCCAACGTCCTGACTTTC.